These T cell receptor beta chains were read from a single sample in a study of T cell responses to AZD1222 COVID-19 vaccine. The assay was immunoSEQ multiplex PCR, and TCRdb's table has in-frame clones only and misses some. The sample records 65,000 to 95,000 clones, 92% being singletons. The sequencing used peripheral blood, collected on day 0 of MenACWY control vaccination. The receptors were gathered from an adult in good health. Each CDR3 is given with its conserved first and last residue. Fields, in order: V gene, J gene, clone size, D gene, CDR3 DNA, CDR3 protein. A D gene is named only where the DNA matches it firmly. Size is omitted from some rows. Given values are once, few, many or a class for expanded clones.

v_gene: TRBV10-3
j_gene: TRBJ2-3
abundance: .
d_gene: .
CDR3nt: TGTGCCATCAGTGAGGTCTTAGCGGATACGCAGTATTTT
CDR3aa: CAISEVLADTQYF

v_gene: TRBV5-1
j_gene: TRBJ2-7
abundance: .
d_gene: .
CDR3nt: TGCGCCAGCCGACAGGATTCCTACGAGCAGTACTTC
CDR3aa: CASRQDSYEQYF

v_gene: TRBV7-9
j_gene: TRBJ1-6
abundance: .
d_gene: .
CDR3nt: TGTGCCAGCAGCTCAACGACAGTAGGCTCACCCCTCCACTTT
CDR3aa: CASSSTTVGSPLHF

v_gene: TRBV10-3
j_gene: TRBJ2-3
abundance: .
d_gene: TRBD2
CDR3nt: TGTGCGACCCAACGCCCTAGCGGGGTGGAAGATACGCAGTATTTT
CDR3aa: CATQRPSGVEDTQYF

v_gene: TRBV19
j_gene: TRBJ1-3
abundance: .
d_gene: .
CDR3nt: TGTGCCAGTATCCAAAACCGGAGGGCTGGAAACACCATATATTTT
CDR3aa: CASIQNRRAGNTIYF

v_gene: TRBV6-1
j_gene: TRBJ2-5
abundance: .
d_gene: .
CDR3nt: TGTGCCAGCAGTGAATTATACAGCCAAGAGACCCAGTACTTC
CDR3aa: CASSELYSQETQYF

v_gene: TRBV14
j_gene: TRBJ2-3
abundance: .
d_gene: .
CDR3nt: TGTGCCAGCAGCTCCGGCGGGGTTAGCGCTACGCAGTATTTT
CDR3aa: CASSSGGVSATQYF

v_gene: TRBV24-1
j_gene: TRBJ2-1
abundance: .
d_gene: TRBD2
CDR3nt: TGTGCCACCCCCGGGAGGGGGGAGAAGTACAATGAGCAGTTCTTC
CDR3aa: CATPGRGEKYNEQFF

v_gene: TRBV19
j_gene: TRBJ1-4
abundance: .
d_gene: .
CDR3nt: TGTGCCAGTAGTACGGGGACGGTGGAAATGGTGGAACTGTTTTTT
CDR3aa: CASSTGTVEMVELFF

v_gene: TRBV6-2/TRBV6-3
j_gene: TRBJ2-7
abundance: .
d_gene: .
CDR3nt: TGTGCCAGCAGTTTACCAGCGTGGGAGCAGTACTTC
CDR3aa: CASSLPAWEQYF

v_gene: TRBV30
j_gene: TRBJ1-4
abundance: .
d_gene: .
CDR3nt: TGTGCCTGGAGGACCAGAGGGGTAGTAAGTGAAAAACTGTTTTTT
CDR3aa: CAWRTRGVVSEKLFF

v_gene: TRBV9
j_gene: TRBJ2-5
abundance: .
d_gene: .
CDR3nt: TGTGCCAGCAGCGTAGGGGCGGCGCCAGATATGCAAGAGACCCAGTACTTC
CDR3aa: CASSVGAAPDMQETQYF

v_gene: TRBV4-3
j_gene: TRBJ2-3
abundance: once
d_gene: .
CDR3nt: TGCGCCAGCAGCCAAGTCGGGGGAGGCACAGATACGCAGTATTTT
CDR3aa: CASSQVGGGTDTQYF

v_gene: TRBV20-1
j_gene: TRBJ1-2
abundance: .
d_gene: .
CDR3nt: TGCAGTGCTAGAGTGGCGGTGGGCTACACCTTC
CDR3aa: CSARVAVGYTF

v_gene: TRBV5-1
j_gene: TRBJ1-1
abundance: .
d_gene: .
CDR3nt: TGCGCCTGTGGGGCAGGACTGAACACTGAAGCTTTCTTT
CDR3aa: CACGAGLNTEAFF

v_gene: TRBV30
j_gene: TRBJ1-1
abundance: few
d_gene: .
CDR3nt: TGTGCCTGGAGTGGTGGCAGTTCCACTGAAGCTTTCTTT
CDR3aa: CAWSGGSSTEAFF

v_gene: TRBV25-1
j_gene: TRBJ1-5
abundance: .
d_gene: .
CDR3nt: TGTGCCAGCAGTGCTCCGGGGCCCAATCAGCCCCAGCATTTT
CDR3aa: CASSAPGPNQPQHF

v_gene: TRBV2
j_gene: TRBJ2-6
abundance: once
d_gene: TRBD1
CDR3nt: TGTGCCAGCAGTGAAGCAGCCAGGGGGTGGACAGGGGCCAACGTCCTGACTTTC
CDR3aa: CASSEAARGWTGANVLTF

v_gene: TRBV7-2
j_gene: TRBJ2-5
abundance: .
d_gene: .
CDR3nt: TGTGCCAGCAGCTTATTCGGGGGACAAGAGACCCAGTACTTC
CDR3aa: CASSLFGGQETQYF

v_gene: TRBV18
j_gene: TRBJ2-3
abundance: .
d_gene: TRBD1
CDR3nt: TGTGCCAGCTCACGACAACAGGGGGGCGGCACAGATACGCAGTATTTT
CDR3aa: CASSRQQGGGTDTQYF

v_gene: TRBV11-1
j_gene: TRBJ2-5
abundance: .
d_gene: .
CDR3nt: TGTGCCAGCAGCCCACAGGAAGAGACCCAGTACTTC
CDR3aa: CASSPQEETQYF

v_gene: TRBV5-1
j_gene: TRBJ1-1
abundance: .
d_gene: .
CDR3nt: TGCGCCAGCAGCCGAAGGGTAGTCGGAACTGAAGCTTTCTTT
CDR3aa: CASSRRVVGTEAFF

v_gene: TRBV7-2
j_gene: TRBJ1-1
abundance: .
d_gene: .
CDR3nt: TGTGCCAGCAGCTTAGAGACAGAAGGGCCGGGCGCTGAAGCTTTCTTT
CDR3aa: CASSLETEGPGAEAFF

v_gene: TRBV19
j_gene: TRBJ1-1
abundance: .
d_gene: TRBD1
CDR3nt: TGTGCCAGTAATAGGGAGGGACAGGGCGTCACTGAAGCTTTCTTT
CDR3aa: CASNREGQGVTEAFF

v_gene: TRBV30
j_gene: TRBJ2-2
abundance: .
d_gene: .
CDR3nt: TGTGCCTGGAGTTCGGGGGCGCGGTCCGGGGAGCTGTTTTTT
CDR3aa: CAWSSGARSGELFF

v_gene: TRBV28
j_gene: TRBJ1-1
abundance: .
d_gene: .
CDR3nt: TGTGCCAGCAGTGGTGGGGGCTTGGGCACTGAAGCTTTCTTT
CDR3aa: CASSGGGLGTEAFF

v_gene: TRBV7-9
j_gene: TRBJ1-5
abundance: .
d_gene: .
CDR3nt: TGTGCCAGCAGCTTAGGCGAAAGTCAGCCCCAGCATTTT
CDR3aa: CASSLGESQPQHF

v_gene: TRBV19
j_gene: TRBJ1-1
abundance: .
d_gene: .
CDR3nt: TGTGCCAGTACCACCCATGGCAGGGGAGAGATCAAAGCTTTCTTT
CDR3aa: CASTTHGRGEIKAFF

v_gene: TRBV6-1
j_gene: TRBJ2-1
abundance: .
d_gene: TRBD1
CDR3nt: TGTGCCAGCAGTGATAGGGGACAGAGCTCCTACAATGAGCAGTTCTTC
CDR3aa: CASSDRGQSSYNEQFF

v_gene: TRBV4-2
j_gene: TRBJ2-1
abundance: .
d_gene: .
CDR3nt: TGTGCCAGCAGCCAAGATCGCGGTAGCGGCTCCTACAATGAGCAGTTCTTC
CDR3aa: CASSQDRGSGSYNEQFF

v_gene: TRBV11-1
j_gene: TRBJ1-1
abundance: .
d_gene: .
CDR3nt: TGTGCCAGCAGCCCTCGTTTGGACACTGAAGCTTTCTTT
CDR3aa: CASSPRLDTEAFF

v_gene: TRBV11-1
j_gene: TRBJ2-5
abundance: .
d_gene: .
CDR3nt: TGTGCCAGCAGCTTAGCGCTGGCGGGGCAAGAGACCCAGTACTTC
CDR3aa: CASSLALAGQETQYF

v_gene: TRBV7-6
j_gene: TRBJ2-6
abundance: .
d_gene: .
CDR3nt: TGTGCCAGCAGCCGTTCTTACTCTGGGGCCAACGTCCTGACTTTC
CDR3aa: CASSRSYSGANVLTF

v_gene: TRBV6-5
j_gene: TRBJ2-2
abundance: .
d_gene: .
CDR3nt: TGTGCCAGCAGTTACTCTAGCGTCACCGGGGAGCTGTTTTTT
CDR3aa: CASSYSSVTGELFF

v_gene: TRBV2
j_gene: TRBJ1-2
abundance: .
d_gene: .
CDR3nt: TGTGCCAGCAGAGAGGACATTTTTTCTGGCTACACCTTC
CDR3aa: CASREDIFSGYTF

v_gene: TRBV6-1
j_gene: TRBJ1-2
abundance: once
d_gene: .
CDR3nt: TGTGCCAGCAGTGAAGCTAACTATGGCTACACCTTC
CDR3aa: CASSEANYGYTF

v_gene: TRBV18
j_gene: TRBJ2-2
abundance: .
d_gene: .
CDR3nt: TGTGCCAGCTCACCACAGGACGGCGCGAACACCGGGGAGCTGTTTTTT
CDR3aa: CASSPQDGANTGELFF

v_gene: TRBV7-2
j_gene: TRBJ2-2
abundance: .
d_gene: .
CDR3nt: TGTGCCAGCAGCAGGACAGAGACGAACACCGGGGAGCTGTTTTTT
CDR3aa: CASSRTETNTGELFF

v_gene: TRBV19
j_gene: TRBJ2-4
abundance: .
d_gene: TRBD1
CDR3nt: TGTGCCAGTAGTTTCCGGACAGGTGTTGGTGAGGCCAAAAACATTCAGTACTTC
CDR3aa: CASSFRTGVGEAKNIQYF

v_gene: TRBV6-5
j_gene: TRBJ2-7
abundance: once
d_gene: .
CDR3nt: TGTGCCAGCAGTTACTTATGGGATCGCGAGCAGTACTTC
CDR3aa: CASSYLWDREQYF

v_gene: TRBV25-1
j_gene: TRBJ2-2
abundance: .
d_gene: .
CDR3nt: TGTGCCAGCAGTGAAAACACCGGGGAGCTGTTTTTT
CDR3aa: CASSENTGELFF

v_gene: TRBV11-2
j_gene: TRBJ1-1
abundance: .
d_gene: .
CDR3nt: TGTGCCAGCAGCTTAAAGGGTAGCACTGAAGCTTTCTTT
CDR3aa: CASSLKGSTEAFF

v_gene: TRBV28
j_gene: TRBJ1-4
abundance: .
d_gene: .
CDR3nt: TGTGCCAGCAGTTTTACTGGGCAGGGTGAGGAAAAACTGTTTTTT
CDR3aa: CASSFTGQGEEKLFF

v_gene: TRBV3-1/TRBV3-2
j_gene: TRBJ2-7
abundance: .
d_gene: TRBD1
CDR3nt: TGTGCCAGCAGCCTGGACAGGGGACCTTACGAGCAGTACTTC
CDR3aa: CASSLDRGPYEQYF

v_gene: TRBV7-9
j_gene: TRBJ2-7
abundance: once
d_gene: .
CDR3nt: TGTGCCAGCAGCTTAGGCGGACTTGAATACGAGCAGTACTTC
CDR3aa: CASSLGGLEYEQYF

v_gene: TRBV6-1
j_gene: TRBJ2-1
abundance: .
d_gene: .
CDR3nt: TGTGCCAGCAGTGAAGTTCGGTTCCCAATCTTC
CDR3aa: CASSEVRFPIF

v_gene: TRBV18
j_gene: TRBJ1-4
abundance: .
d_gene: TRBD1
CDR3nt: TGTGCCAGCTCACTCACAGGGGCCCCTAATGAAAAACTGTTTTTT
CDR3aa: CASSLTGAPNEKLFF

v_gene: TRBV6-1
j_gene: TRBJ2-1
abundance: .
d_gene: .
CDR3nt: TGTGCCAGCAGTGAAGCGGATAGCTCCTACAATGAGCAGTTCTTC
CDR3aa: CASSEADSSYNEQFF

v_gene: TRBV6-1
j_gene: TRBJ2-6
abundance: .
d_gene: .
CDR3nt: TGTGCCAGCAGTGAGGTTCCTCACAGGGCTTTCTCTGGGGCCAACGTCCTGACTTTC
CDR3aa: CASSEVPHRAFSGANVLTF

v_gene: TRBV4-3
j_gene: TRBJ1-2
abundance: few
d_gene: .
CDR3nt: TGCGCCAGCAGCCAAGATACCGGCGCGTCTAACTATGGCTACACCTTC
CDR3aa: CASSQDTGASNYGYTF